This TCR beta chain was retrieved from a study of patients and donors after allogeneic stem cell transplantation. One entry per CDR3 protein results from TCRdb running MiXCR on the RT-PCR reads. The table records about 90,000 distinct CDR3 sequences, roughly 50% of them present only once. CDR3 size: 16 residues. After removal of 6 bases from V and 4 bases from J, the junction contained 11 bases not matched to a gene. The germline gives CDR1 MNHEY, CDR2 SMNVEV (reference sequence). This chain joins TRBV27 and TRBJ1-2; 10 nucleotides align to TRBD1. Input material: blood, either unsorted or a sorted T cell fraction (not recorded which). The TCR originated in a human donor who was either an allogeneic HSCT recipient or a stem cell or donor lymphocyte infusion donor (not recorded which). It is not recorded whose cells these are; they may come from a transplant donor. The CDR3 bases are TGTGCCAGCAGCTCAGGGGACAGGGGTCGCAGCTATGGCTACACCTTC. Its translation: CASSSGDRGRSYGYTF.